One sample yielded the 17 T cell receptor beta chains listed below, sequenced in a study of long-term antiretroviral therapy in people with HIV. With survey level as its setting, the immunoSEQ assay was v3.0. Generated by immunoSEQ multiplex PCR, the TCRdb table keeps only in-frame clones and is missing some. Among approximately 11,000 clones listed, roughly 79% were seen once. Sequenced here: unsorted PBMCs, sampled at the start of antiretroviral therapy, before treatment. The source is a man aged 25 to 40 with HIV.

The V call is TRBV9, the J call TRBJ1-4, with 8 nucleotides matching TRBD1. CDR1 and CDR2 (germline): SGDLS, YYNGEE. The V gene end was trimmed by 3 bases and the J gene end by 2 bases; junction bases not matched to a gene: 0. The length of the CDR3 is 14 residues. The CDR3 is CASSAGGTNEKLFF. CDR3 bases: TGTGCCAGCAGCGCAGGGGGCACTAATGAAAAACTGTTTTTT. The whole variable domain, remainder taken from reference TRBV9 and TRBJ1-4, is DSGVTQTPKHLITATGQRVTLRCSPRSGDLSVYWYQQSLDQGLQFLIQYYNGEERAKGNILERFSAQQFPDLHSELNLSSLELGDSALYFCASSAGGTNEKLFFGSGTQLSVL.

In this sample, this clone turned up once. The rearrangement links TRBV13 to TRBJ2-7; D is ambiguous. V was clipped by 8 bases and J by 1 base, with 12 bases between them. Per germline, CDR1 PRHDT and CDR2 FYEKMQ (reference sequence). The CDR3 has 13 residues. The CDR3 loop is CASSLVWSYEQYF. As DNA, the CDR3 is TGTGCCAGCTCGCTGGTATGGTCCTACGAGCAGTACTTC.

This clone is judged large. This rearrangement joins TRBV27 to TRBJ2-1; TRBD1 is a possible D gene (6 bases). Trimming left V 5 bases short and J 6 bases short, with 14 bases between. This CDR3 has 14 residues. CDR1 is MNHEY and CDR2 is SMNVEV in the germline V gene (reference sequence). The DNA for the CDR3 is TGTGCCAGCAGTAGTGGGACACGTCCCAATGAGCAGTTCTTC. Translating it yields CASSSGTRPNEQFF.

The genes are TRBV25-1 and TRBJ2-6; D is ambiguous. Looked up from germline, CDR1 is MGHDK and CDR2 is SYGVNS. The germline V and J ends were trimmed by 0 bases and 4 bases, with 13 bases remaining between them. The CDR3 contains 17 residues. CDR3 in amino acids: CASSEYLWPTGANVLTF. Here the CDR3 DNA reads TGTGCCAGCAGTGAATATTTGTGGCCGACGGGGGCCAACGTCCTGACTTTC.

The chain links TRBV9 to TRBJ2-7; TRBD1 aligns across 10 bases. The junction had 8 bases not matched to a gene; V was cut back by 2 bases and J by 3 bases. Germline CDR1 reads SGDLS; CDR2 reads YYNGEE. The CDR3 consists of 16 residues. The CDR3 protein is CASSVSGTGDFYEQYF. CDR3 bases: TGTGCCAGCAGCGTCTCCGGGACAGGGGACTTCTACGAGCAGTACTTC.

DNA for the CDR3: TGTGCCAGTAGTATAGGTGATGCCGGGGCGCAGTATTTT. This sequence encodes CASSIGDAGAQYF. The chain links TRBV19 to TRBJ2-3; possibly TRBD2 for D (5 bases). Germline values: CDR1 LNHDA, CDR2 SQIVND (reference sequence). The germline V and J ends were trimmed by 1 base and 10 bases, with 12 bases remaining between them. This CDR3 comprises 13 residues.

V is TRBV6-4 and J is TRBJ2-3; unclear D gene. CDR1 is MRHNA, CDR2 SNTAGT, per germline. Trimming left V 0 bases short and J 0 bases short, with 4 bases between. The CDR3 runs to 14 residues. The CDR3 DNA is TGTGCCAGCAGTGACTCGGACAGCACAGATACGCAGTATTTT. Its translation is CASSDSDSTDTQYF.

The CDR3, as DNA: TGTGCCAGCTCACCCTTAGGGGCAGATACGCAGTATTTT. Encoded protein: CASSPLGADTQYF. V gene TRBV18 combines with J gene TRBJ2-3, with TRBD1 as a possible D gene (5 bases). From germline, CDR1 is KGHSH and CDR2 LQKENI. The length of the CDR3 is 13 residues. Between the trimmed V and J ends, which lost 3 bases and 4 bases, there was a span of 8 bases.

The chain is built from TRBV18 and TRBJ1-1; the D gene is possibly TRBD1 (5 bases). Trimming cost V 4 bases and J 1 base, with 19 bases left between them. This CDR3 spans 17 amino acids. Germline V gives CDR1 KGHSH, CDR2 LQKENI. The CDR3: CASSRGIPGTANTEAFF. CDR3 sequence (DNA): TGTGCCAGCTCACGGGGGATTCCGGGAACCGCGAACACTGAAGCTTTCTTT.

The V and J genes are TRBV10-2 and TRBJ2-1; TRBD1 agrees at 9 bases. V was clipped by 6 bases and J by 4 bases; unmatched bases: 4. CDR3 size: 14 residues. From germline, CDR1 is WSHSY and CDR2 SAAADI. CDR3: CASRGTGSYNEQFF. Here the CDR3 DNA reads TGCGCCAGCAGAGGGACAGGGAGTTACAATGAGCAGTTCTTC.

This sequence joins TRBV30 and TRBJ1-1; D not certain. CDR3 size: 13 residues. From germline, CDR1 is GTSNPN and CDR2 SVGIG (reference sequence). V was pared by 2 bases and J by 0 bases, with 7 bases between. The CDR3 region has the DNA TGTGCCTGGAGTAGTAACATGAACACTGAAGCTTTCTTT. This codes for CAWSSNMNTEAFF.

This chain joins TRBV11-3 and TRBJ2-1; perhaps D is TRBD1 or TRBD2 (6 bases each). This CDR3 is built from 16 residues. Per the germline V gene, CDR1 is SGHNT and CDR2 is YENEEA. V lost 3 bases and J lost 7, with 19 bases in between. CDR3 amino acids: CASSFAGQNAGNEQFF. The CDR3 nucleotides are TGTGCCAGCAGCTTCGCGGGACAAAACGCTGGGAATGAGCAGTTCTTC.

The rearrangement uses TRBV18 and TRBJ2-1, with 8 bases identical to TRBD1. Germline V gene sequence: CDR1 KGHSH, CDR2 LQKENI. The junction had 5 bases not matched to a gene; V was cut back by 5 bases and J by 2 bases. The CDR3 contains 15 residues. Written as DNA, the CDR3 is TGTGCCAGCTCAAAAGGACAGGGAACCTACAATGAGCAGTTCTTC. Its translation is CASSKGQGTYNEQFF.

J is TRBJ2-2 and V is TRBV7-8, with 9 positions matching TRBD1. V shed 4 bases and J 3 bases; nucleotides not matched to a gene: 3. The CDR3 covers 15 residues. Germline CDR1 and CDR2: SGHVS and FQNEAQ. CDR3 bases: TGTGCCAGCAGCTCGGGACAGGGATACACCGGGGAGCTGTTTTTT. Translated: CASSSGQGYTGELFF.

V and J are TRBV20-1 and TRBJ2-3, with D tentatively TRBD2 (5 bases). V lost 5 bases and J 4 bases, leaving 7 bases between the germline ends. Germline V gene lookup returns CDR1 DFQATT and CDR2 SNEGSKA (reference sequence). This CDR3 contains 11 residues. As DNA, the CDR3 is TGCAGTGCTGGGAGCCCAGATACGCAGTATTTT. Protein: CSAGSPDTQYF.

A single count supports this clone. The chain has TRBV6-5 and TRBJ2-2; D is ambiguous. Trimming took 5 bases from V and 0 from J, leaving 7 bases between them. Germline CDR1 reads MNHEY; CDR2 reads SVGAGI. The CDR3 runs to 14 residues. The CDR3: CASSMVANTGELFF. The DNA of the CDR3 is TGTGCCAGCAGTATGGTTGCGAACACCGGGGAGCTGTTTTTT.

The V gene is TRBV19, the J gene TRBJ1-1; D gene unclear. This CDR3 is 13 amino acids long. Deletions cut 5 bases from V and 3 bases from J, with 10 bases between. The germline gives CDR1 LNHDA, CDR2 SQIVND (reference sequence). In nucleotides, the CDR3 is TGTGCCAGTAGTGTCAACCTTTACACTGAAGCTTTCTTT. Translated: CASSVNLYTEAFF. The full variable domain, its missing parts supplied by reference TRBV19 and TRBJ1-1, is DGGITQSPKYLFRKEGQNVTLSCEQNLNHDAMYWYRQDPGQGLRLIYYSQIVNDFQKGDIAEGYSVSREKKESFPLTVTSAQKNPTAFYLCASSVNLYTEAFFGQGTRLTVV.